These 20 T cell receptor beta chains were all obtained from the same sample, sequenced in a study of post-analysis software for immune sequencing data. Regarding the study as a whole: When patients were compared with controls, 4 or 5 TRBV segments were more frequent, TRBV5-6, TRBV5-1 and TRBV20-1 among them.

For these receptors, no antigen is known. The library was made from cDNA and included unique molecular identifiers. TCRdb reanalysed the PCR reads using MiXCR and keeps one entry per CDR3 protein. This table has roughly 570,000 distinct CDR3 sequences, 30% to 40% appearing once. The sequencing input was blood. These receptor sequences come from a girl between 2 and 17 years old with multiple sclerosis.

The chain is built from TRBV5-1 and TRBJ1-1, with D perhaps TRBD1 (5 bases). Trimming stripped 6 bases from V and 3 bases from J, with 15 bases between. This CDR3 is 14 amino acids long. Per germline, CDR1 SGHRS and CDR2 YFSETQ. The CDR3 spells CASNPTAGDTEAFF. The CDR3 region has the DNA TGCGCCAGCAACCCGACAGCAGGCGACACTGAAGCTTTCTTT.

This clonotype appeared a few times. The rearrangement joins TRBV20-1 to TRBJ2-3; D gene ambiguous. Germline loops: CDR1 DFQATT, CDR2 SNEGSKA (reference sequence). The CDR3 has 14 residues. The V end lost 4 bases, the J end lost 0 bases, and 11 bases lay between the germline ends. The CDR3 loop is CSANHRASTDTQYF. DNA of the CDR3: TGCAGTGCTAACCACAGAGCTAGCACAGATACGCAGTATTTT.

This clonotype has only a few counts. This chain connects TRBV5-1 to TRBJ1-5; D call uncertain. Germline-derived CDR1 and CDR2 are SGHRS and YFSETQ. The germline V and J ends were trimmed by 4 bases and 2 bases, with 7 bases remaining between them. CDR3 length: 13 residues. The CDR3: CASSPSGNQPQHF. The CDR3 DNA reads TGCGCCAGCAGCCCAAGCGGCAATCAGCCCCAGCATTTT. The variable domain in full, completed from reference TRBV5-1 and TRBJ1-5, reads KAGVTQTPRYLIKTRGQQVTLSCSPISGHRSVSWYQQTPGQGLQFLFEYFSETQRNKGNFPGRFSGRQFSNSRSEMNVSTLELGDSALYLCASSPSGNQPQHFGDGTRLSIL.

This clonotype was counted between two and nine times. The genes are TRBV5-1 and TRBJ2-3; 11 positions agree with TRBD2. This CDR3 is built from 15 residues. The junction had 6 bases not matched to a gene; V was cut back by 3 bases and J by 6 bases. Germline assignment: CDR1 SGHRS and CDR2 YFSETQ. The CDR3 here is CASSSRSGGADTQYF. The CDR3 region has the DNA TGCGCCAGCAGCTCCCGTAGCGGGGGGGCGGATACGCAGTATTTT.

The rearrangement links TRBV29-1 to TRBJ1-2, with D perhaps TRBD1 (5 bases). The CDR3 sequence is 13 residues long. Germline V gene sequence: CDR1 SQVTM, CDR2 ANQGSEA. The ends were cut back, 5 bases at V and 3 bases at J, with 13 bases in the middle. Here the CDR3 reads CSVRRGDHYGYTF. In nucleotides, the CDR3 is TGCAGCGTTAGACGGGGGGATCACTATGGCTACACCTTC.

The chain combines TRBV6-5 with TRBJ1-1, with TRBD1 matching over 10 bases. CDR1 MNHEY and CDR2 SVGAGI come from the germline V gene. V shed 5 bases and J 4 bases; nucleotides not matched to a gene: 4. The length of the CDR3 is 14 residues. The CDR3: CASSPWTGGTEAFF. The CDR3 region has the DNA TGTGCCAGCAGTCCTTGGACAGGGGGCACTGAAGCTTTCTTT.

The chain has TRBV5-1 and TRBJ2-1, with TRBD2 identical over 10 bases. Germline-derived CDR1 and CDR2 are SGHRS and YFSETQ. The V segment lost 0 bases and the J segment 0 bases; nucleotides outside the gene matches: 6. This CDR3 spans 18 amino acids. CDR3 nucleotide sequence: TGCGCCAGCAGCTTGGACCCTAGCGGGGGCAGCTCCTACAATGAGCAGTTCTTC. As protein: CASSLDPSGGSSYNEQFF.

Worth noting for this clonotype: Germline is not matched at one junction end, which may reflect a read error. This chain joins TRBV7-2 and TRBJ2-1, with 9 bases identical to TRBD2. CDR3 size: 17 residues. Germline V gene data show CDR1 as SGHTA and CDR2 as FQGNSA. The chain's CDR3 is CAGSPVGLAGAYNEQFF. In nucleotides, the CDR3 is TGTGCCGGCAGCCCAGTGGGGTTAGCGGGGGCCTACAATGAGCAGTTCTTC.

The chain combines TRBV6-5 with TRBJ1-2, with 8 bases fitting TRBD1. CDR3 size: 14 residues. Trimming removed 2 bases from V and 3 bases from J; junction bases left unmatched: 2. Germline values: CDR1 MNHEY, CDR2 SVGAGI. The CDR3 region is CASSYDRGHYGYTF. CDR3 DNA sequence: TGTGCCAGCAGTTACGACAGGGGCCACTATGGCTACACCTTC.

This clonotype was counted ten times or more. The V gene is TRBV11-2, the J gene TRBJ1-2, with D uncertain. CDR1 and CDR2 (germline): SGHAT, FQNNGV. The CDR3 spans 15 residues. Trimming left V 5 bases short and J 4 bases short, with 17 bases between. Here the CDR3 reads CASSLLPTEIYGYTF. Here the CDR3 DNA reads TGTGCCAGCAGCCTACTCCCGACGGAGATCTATGGCTACACCTTC.

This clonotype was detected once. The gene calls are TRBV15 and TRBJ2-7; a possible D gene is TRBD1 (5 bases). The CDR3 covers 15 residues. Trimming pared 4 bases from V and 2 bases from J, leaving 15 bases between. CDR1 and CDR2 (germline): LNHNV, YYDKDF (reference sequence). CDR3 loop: CATSIDPGHTYEQYF. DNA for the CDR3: TGTGCCACCAGCATTGACCCAGGGCACACCTACGAGCAGTACTTC.

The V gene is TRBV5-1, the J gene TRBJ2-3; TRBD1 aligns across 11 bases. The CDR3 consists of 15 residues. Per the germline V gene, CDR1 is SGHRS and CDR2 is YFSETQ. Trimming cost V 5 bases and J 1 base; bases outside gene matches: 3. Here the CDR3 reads CASRRTGGRTDTQYF. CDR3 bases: TGCGCCAGCAGACGGACAGGGGGCCGCACAGATACGCAGTATTTT.

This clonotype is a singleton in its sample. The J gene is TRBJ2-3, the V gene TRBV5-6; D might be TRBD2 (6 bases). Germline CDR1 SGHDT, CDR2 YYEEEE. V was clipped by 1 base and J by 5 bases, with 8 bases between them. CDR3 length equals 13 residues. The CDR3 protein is CASSLKGLDTQYF. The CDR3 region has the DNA TGTGCCAGCAGCTTGAAGGGACTAGATACGCAGTATTTT.

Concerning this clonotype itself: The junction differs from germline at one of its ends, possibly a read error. The CDR3 DNA follows: TGCAGTGCTAGAATTAGCGGGACAGATATGCAGTATTTT. Translated, it gives CSARISGTDMQYF. This chain connects TRBV20-1 to TRBJ2-3, with D possibly being TRBD2 (8 bases). Germline V CDR1 and CDR2: DFQATT, SNEGSKA (reference sequence). The CDR3 contains 13 residues.

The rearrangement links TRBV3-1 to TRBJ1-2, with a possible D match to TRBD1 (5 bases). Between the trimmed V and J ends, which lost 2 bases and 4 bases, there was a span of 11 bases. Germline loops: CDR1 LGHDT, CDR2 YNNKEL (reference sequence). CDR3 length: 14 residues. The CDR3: CASSQTGLSYGYTF. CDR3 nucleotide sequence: TGTGCCAGCAGCCAAACGGGACTCTCCTATGGCTACACCTTC.

The DNA for the CDR3 is TGCAGTGCTAGAGATCTCAGGGACAGGGGGTTTACCAAGTTCTTC. It yields the protein CSARDLRDRGFTKFF. The rearrangement joins TRBV20-1 to TRBJ2-1; TRBD1 matches 11 bases. This CDR3 region has 15 residues. CDR1 and CDR2 (germline): DFQATT, SNEGSKA (reference sequence). V lost 0 bases to trimming and J lost 14 bases; unmatched junction nucleotides: 12.

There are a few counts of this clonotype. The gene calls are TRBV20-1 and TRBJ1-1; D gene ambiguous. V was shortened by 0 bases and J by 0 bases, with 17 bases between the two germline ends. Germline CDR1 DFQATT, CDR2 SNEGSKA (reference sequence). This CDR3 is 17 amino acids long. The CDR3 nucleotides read TGCAGTGCTAGAGATTCGGCACCCTCCTTCTTGAACACTGAAGCTTTCTTT. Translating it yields CSARDSAPSFLNTEAFF.

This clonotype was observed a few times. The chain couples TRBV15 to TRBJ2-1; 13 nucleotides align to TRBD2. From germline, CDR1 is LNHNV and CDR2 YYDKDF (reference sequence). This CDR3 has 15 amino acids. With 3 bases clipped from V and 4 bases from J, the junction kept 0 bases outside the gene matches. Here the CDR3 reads CATSRTSGGYNEQFF. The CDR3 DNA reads TGTGCCACCAGCAGGACTAGCGGGGGGTACAATGAGCAGTTCTTC.

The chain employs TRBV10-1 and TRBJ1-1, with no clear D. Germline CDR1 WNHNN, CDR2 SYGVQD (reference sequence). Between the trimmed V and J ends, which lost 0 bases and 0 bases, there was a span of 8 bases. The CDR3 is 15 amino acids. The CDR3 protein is CASSESVSLNTEAFF. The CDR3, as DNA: TGCGCCAGCAGTGAGTCCGTCAGTTTGAACACTGAAGCTTTCTTT.

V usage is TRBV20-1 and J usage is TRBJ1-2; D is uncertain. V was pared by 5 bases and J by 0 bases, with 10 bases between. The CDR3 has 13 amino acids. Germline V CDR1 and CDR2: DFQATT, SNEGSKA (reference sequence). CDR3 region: CSAQKPANYGYTF. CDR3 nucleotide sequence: TGCAGTGCTCAAAAACCAGCTAACTATGGCTACACCTTC.